The present TCR beta chain was sequenced within a study of CD8 T cells in Susac syndrome. After extraction with the RNeasy kit, roughly 0.5 to 1 ug of the RNA was reverse transcribed using random hexamers. TCRdb re-derived calls from the immunoSEQ multiplex PCR reads in MiXCR, one entry per CDR3 protein. Among 140,000 or so distinct CDR3 sequences listed, approximately 93% were seen once. This CDR3 contains 17 residues. V lost 0 bases, J lost 0 bases, and 6 bases stayed unmatched. The germline CDR1 and CDR2 sequences are LGHNA and YNFKEQ. The TCR originated in a human donor in good health. V usage is TRBV4-2 and J usage is TRBJ2-3; 7 bases align to TRBD2. Source material: CD4+ T cells from PBMCs. The DNA of the CDR3 is TGTGCCAGCAGCCAAGAGGCTAGCGGCCCTAGCACAGATACGCAGTATTTT. Its translation is CASSQEASGPSTDTQYF.